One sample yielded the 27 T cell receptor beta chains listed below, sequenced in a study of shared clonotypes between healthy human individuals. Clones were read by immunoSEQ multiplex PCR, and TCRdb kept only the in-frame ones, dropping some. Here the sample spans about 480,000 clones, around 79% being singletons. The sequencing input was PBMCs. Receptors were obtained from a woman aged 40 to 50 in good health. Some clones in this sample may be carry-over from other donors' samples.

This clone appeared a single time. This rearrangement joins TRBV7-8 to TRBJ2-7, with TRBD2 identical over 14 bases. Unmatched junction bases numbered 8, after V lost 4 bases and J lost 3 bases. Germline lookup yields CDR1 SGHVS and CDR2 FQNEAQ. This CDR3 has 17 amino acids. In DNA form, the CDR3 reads TGTGCCAGCAGCTCGACTAGCGGGAGGGGGTCCCACTACGAGCAGTACTTC. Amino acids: CASSSTSGRGSHYEQYF.

The CDR3 nucleotides are TGCGCCAGCAGCCAAGACCCCGGGACCCAAGAGACCCAGTACTTC. This gives the protein CASSQDPGTQETQYF. The chain links TRBV4-3 to TRBJ2-5; the D call may be TRBD1 or TRBD2 (5 bases each). The length of the CDR3 is 15 residues. V was clipped by 0 bases and J by 1 base, with 9 bases between them. Germline CDR1 LGHNA, CDR2 YSLEER.

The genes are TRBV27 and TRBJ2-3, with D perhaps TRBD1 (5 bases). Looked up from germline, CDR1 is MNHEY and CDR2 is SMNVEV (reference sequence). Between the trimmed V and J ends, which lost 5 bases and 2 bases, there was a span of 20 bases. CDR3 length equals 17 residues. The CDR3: CASSQKRTPLTTDTQYF. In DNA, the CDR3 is TGTGCCAGCAGTCAAAAAAGGACACCCCTGACCACAGATACGCAGTATTTT.

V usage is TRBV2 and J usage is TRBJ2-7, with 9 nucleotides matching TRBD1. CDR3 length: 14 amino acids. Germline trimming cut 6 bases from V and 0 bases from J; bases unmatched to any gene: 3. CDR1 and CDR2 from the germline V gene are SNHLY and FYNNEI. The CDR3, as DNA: TGTGCCAGCAGGGGACAGGGAATCTCCTACGAGCAGTACTTC. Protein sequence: CASRGQGISYEQYF. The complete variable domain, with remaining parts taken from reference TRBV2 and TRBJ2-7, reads EPEVTQTPSHQVTQMGQEVILRCVPISNHLYFYWYRQILGQKVEFLVSFYNNEISEKSEIFDDQFSVERPDGSNFTLKIRSTKLEDSAMYFCASRGQGISYEQYFGPGTRLTVT.

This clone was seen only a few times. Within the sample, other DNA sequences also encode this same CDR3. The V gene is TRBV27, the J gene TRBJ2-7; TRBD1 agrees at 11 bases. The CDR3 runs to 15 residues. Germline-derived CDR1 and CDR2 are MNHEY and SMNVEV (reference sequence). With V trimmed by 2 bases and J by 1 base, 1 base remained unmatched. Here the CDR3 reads CASSLGQGASYEQYF. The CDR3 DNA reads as TGTGCCAGCAGTTTAGGACAGGGGGCTTCCTACGAGCAGTACTTC.

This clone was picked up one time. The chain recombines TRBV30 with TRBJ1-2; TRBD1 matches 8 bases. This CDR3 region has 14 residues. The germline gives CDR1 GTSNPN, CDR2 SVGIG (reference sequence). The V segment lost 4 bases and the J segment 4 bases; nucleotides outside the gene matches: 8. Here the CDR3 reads CAWTKQGVFYGYTF. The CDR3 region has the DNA TGTGCCTGGACGAAACAGGGGGTTTTCTATGGCTACACCTTC.

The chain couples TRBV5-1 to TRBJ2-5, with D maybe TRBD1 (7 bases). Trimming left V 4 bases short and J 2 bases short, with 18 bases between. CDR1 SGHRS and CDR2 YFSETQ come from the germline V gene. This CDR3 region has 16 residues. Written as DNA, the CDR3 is TGCGCCAGCAGCAGCCGGGCAGGGGGGCCTCAAGAGACCCAGTACTTC. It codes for CASSSRAGGPQETQYF.

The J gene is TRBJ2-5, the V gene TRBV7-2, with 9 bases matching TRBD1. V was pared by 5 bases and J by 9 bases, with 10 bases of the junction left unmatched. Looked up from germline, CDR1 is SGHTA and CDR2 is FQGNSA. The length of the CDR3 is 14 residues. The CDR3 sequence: CASSPGTGQWAQYF. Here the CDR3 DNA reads TGTGCCAGCAGCCCCGGGACAGGGCAATGGGCCCAGTACTTC. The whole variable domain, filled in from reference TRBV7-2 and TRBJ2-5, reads GAGVSQSPSNKVTEKGKDVELRCDPISGHTALYWYRQSLGQGLEFLIYFQGNSAPDKSGLPSDRFSAERTGGSVSTLTIQRTQQEDSAVYLCASSPGTGQWAQYFGPGTRLLVL.

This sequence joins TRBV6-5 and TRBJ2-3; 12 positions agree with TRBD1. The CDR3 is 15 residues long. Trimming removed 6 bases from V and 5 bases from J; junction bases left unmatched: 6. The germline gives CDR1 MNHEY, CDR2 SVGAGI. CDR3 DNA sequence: TGTGCCAGCAGCTGGGGGACAGGGGGCGAAGATACGCAGTATTTT. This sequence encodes CASSWGTGGEDTQYF.

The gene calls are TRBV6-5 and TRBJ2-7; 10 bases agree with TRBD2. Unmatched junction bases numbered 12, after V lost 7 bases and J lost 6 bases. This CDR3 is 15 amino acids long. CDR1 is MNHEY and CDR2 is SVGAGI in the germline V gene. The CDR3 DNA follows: TGTGCCAGCATCGCTATAGCGGGAGGAGGCAGCGAGCAGTACTTC. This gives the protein CASIAIAGGGSEQYF.

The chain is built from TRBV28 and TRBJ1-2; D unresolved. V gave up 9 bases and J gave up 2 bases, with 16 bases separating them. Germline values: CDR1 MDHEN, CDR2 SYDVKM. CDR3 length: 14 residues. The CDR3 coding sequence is TGTGCCAGTAGTACACACGCTCCCAACTATGGCTACACCTTC. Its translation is CASSTHAPNYGYTF.

The CDR3 DNA reads as TGTGCCAGTAGTCTTAACAGGGGGCCTTACGAGCAGTACTTC. Amino acid sequence: CASSLNRGPYEQYF. J is TRBJ2-7 and V is TRBV19, with TRBD1 identical over 9 bases. V dropped 5 bases and J dropped 4; count of bases not matched to a gene: 6. Germline V CDR1 and CDR2: LNHDA, SQIVND (reference sequence). This CDR3 comprises 14 residues. Full variable domain (rest looked up from reference TRBV19 and TRBJ2-7): DGGITQSPKYLFRKEGQNVTLSCEQNLNHDAMYWYRQDPGQGLRLIYYSQIVNDFQKGDIAEGYSVSREKKESFPLTVTSAQKNPTAFYLCASSLNRGPYEQYFGPGTRLTVT.

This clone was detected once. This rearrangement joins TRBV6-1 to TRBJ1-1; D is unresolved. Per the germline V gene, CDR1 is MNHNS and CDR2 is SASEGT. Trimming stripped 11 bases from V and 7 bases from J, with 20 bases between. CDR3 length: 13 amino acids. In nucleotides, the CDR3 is TGTGCCTCCCCAGGCGGGGAATGGAATGAAGCTTTCTTT. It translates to CASPGGEWNEAFF.

CDR3 region: CASSYGTEQETQYF. CDR3 nucleotides: TGTGCCAGCAGTTACGGGACAGAACAAGAGACCCAGTACTTC. The chain has TRBV6-6 and TRBJ2-5; 7 bases fit TRBD1. Trimming removed 2 bases from V and 2 bases from J; junction bases left unmatched: 2. Germline loops: CDR1 MNHNY, CDR2 SVGAGI (reference sequence). The CDR3 runs 14 residues.

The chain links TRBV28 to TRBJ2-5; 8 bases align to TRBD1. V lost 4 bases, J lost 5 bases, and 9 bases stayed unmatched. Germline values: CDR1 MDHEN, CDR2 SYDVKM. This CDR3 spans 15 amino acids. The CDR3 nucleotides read TGTGCCAGCAGTTCCTTACCAGGGGGCAGGGAGACCCAGTACTTC. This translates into CASSSLPGGRETQYF. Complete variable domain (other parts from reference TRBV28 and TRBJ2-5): DVKVTQSSRYLVKRTGEKVFLECVQDMDHENMFWYRQDPGLGLRLIYFSYDVKMKEKGDIPEGYSVSREKKERFSLILESASTNQTSMYLCASSSLPGGRETQYFGPGTRLLVL.

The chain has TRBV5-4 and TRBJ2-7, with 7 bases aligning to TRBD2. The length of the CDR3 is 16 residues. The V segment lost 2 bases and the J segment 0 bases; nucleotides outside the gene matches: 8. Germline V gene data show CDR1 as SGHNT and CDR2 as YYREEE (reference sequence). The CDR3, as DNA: TGTGCCAGCAGCTTCGGGGGGATGCCGGGCTCCTACGAGCAGTACTTC. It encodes CASSFGGMPGSYEQYF.

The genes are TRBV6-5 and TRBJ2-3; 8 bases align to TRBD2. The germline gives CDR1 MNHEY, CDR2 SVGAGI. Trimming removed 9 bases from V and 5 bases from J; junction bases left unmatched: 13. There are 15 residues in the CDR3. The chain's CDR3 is CARGEGTRRVDTQYF. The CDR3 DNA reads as TGTGCCAGGGGGGAGGGGACTAGGAGGGTAGATACGCAGTATTTT.

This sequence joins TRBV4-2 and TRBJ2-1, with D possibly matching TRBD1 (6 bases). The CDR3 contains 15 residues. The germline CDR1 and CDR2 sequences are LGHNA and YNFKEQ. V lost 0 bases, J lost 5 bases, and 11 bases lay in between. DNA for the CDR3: TGTGCCAGCAGCCAAGACCGTGCAGGGGACAATGAGCAGTTCTTC. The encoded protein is CASSQDRAGDNEQFF.

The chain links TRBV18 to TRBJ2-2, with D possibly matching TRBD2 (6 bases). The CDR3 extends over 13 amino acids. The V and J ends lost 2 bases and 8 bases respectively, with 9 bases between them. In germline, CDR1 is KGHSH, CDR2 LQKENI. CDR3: CASSPERAGELFF. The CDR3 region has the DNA TGTGCCAGCTCACCAGAGCGGGCGGGGGAGCTGTTTTTT.

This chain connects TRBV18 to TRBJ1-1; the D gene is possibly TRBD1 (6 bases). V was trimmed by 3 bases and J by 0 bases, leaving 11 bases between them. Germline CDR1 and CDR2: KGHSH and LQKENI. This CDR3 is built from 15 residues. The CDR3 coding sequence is TGTGCCAGCTCACCCCAGACAGGCCTGAACACTGAAGCTTTCTTT. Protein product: CASSPQTGLNTEAFF.

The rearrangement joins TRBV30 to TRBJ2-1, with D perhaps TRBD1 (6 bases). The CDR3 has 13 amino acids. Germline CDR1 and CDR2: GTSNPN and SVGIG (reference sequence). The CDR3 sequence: CAAGVNSYNEQFF. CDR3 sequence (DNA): TGTGCGGCAGGGGTGAACTCTTACAATGAGCAGTTCTTC. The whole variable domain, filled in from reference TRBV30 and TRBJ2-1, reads SQTIHQWPATLVQPVGSPLSLECTVEGTSNPNLYWYRQAAGRGLQLLFYSVGIGQISSEVPQNLSASRPQDRQFILSSKKLLLSDSGFYLCAAGVNSYNEQFFGPGTRLTVL.

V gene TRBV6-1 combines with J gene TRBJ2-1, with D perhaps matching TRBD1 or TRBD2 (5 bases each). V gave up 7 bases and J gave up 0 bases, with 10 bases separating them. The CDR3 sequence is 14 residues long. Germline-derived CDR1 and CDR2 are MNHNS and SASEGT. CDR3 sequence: CASIPGTSYNEQFF. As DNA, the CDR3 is TGTGCCAGCATTCCCGGGACCTCCTACAATGAGCAGTTCTTC.

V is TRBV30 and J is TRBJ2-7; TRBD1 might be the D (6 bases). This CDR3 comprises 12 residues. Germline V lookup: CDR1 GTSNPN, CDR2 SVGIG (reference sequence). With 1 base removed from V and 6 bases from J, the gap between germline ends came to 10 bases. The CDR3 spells CAWSAQGFEQYF. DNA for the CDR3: TGTGCCTGGAGTGCACAGGGCTTCGAGCAGTACTTC.

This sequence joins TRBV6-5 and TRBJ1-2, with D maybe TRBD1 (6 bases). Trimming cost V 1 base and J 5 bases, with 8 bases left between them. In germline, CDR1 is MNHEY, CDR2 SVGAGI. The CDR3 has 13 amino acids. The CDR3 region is CASSYLGAYGYTF. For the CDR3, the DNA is TGTGCCAGCAGTTACTTGGGGGCTTATGGCTACACCTTC.

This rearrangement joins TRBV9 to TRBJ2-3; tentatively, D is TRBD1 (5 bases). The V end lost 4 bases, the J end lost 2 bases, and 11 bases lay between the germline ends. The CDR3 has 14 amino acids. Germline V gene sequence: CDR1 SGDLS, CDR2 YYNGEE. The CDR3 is CASSPDKFTDTQYF. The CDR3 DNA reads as TGTGCCAGCAGCCCGGACAAATTCACAGATACGCAGTATTTT.

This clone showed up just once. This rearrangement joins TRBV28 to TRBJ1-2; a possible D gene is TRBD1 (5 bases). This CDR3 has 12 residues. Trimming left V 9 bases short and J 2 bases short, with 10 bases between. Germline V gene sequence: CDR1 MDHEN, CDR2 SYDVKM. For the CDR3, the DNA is TGTGCCAGTCAGGGATACAACTATGGCTACACCTTC. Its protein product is CASQGYNYGYTF.

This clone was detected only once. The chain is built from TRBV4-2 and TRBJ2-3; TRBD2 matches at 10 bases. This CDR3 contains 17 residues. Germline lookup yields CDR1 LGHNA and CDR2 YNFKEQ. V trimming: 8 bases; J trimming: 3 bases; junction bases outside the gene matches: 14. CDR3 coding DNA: TGTGCCAGCTCTCCAGGGGCTAGCGGGAGTAGAACAGATACGCAGTATTTT. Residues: CASSPGASGSRTDTQYF.